These 28 T cell receptor beta chains originate from one sample sequenced in a study of early T cells in non-severe SARS-CoV-2 infection. TCRdb used MiXCR to reprocess the 5' RACE reads, holding one entry per CDR3 protein. The data contain 40,000 to 60,000 distinct CDR3 sequences, roughly 6.5% of them singletons. Source: whole blood, taken at baseline. The receptors shown here come from an adult who was a healthcare worker with PCR-confirmed SARS-CoV-2 infection or an uninfected control (not recorded which).

The rearrangement joins TRBV5-1 to TRBJ1-1; the D gene is possibly TRBD1 (5 bases). Germline V gives CDR1 SGHRS, CDR2 YFSETQ. The CDR3 covers 15 residues. Trimming left V 4 bases short and J 1 base short, with 14 bases between. The CDR3 loop is CASSIQQVSNTEAFF. The CDR3 region has the DNA TGCGCCAGCAGCATCCAACAGGTTTCGAACACTGAAGCTTTCTTT.

In this sample, this clonotype turned up many times. The chain is built from TRBV12-3 or TRBV12-4 and TRBJ2-1; D is possibly TRBD1 or TRBD2 (5 bases each). V lost 7 bases to trimming and J lost 7 bases, with 23 bases between them. This CDR3 is built from 16 residues. CDR3 sequence (DNA): TGTGCCAGCACCCAACCTAGCCTAGGGGCTTCGAATGAGCAGTTCTTC. Protein product: CASTQPSLGASNEQFF.

This clonotype came up many times. This sequence joins TRBV19 and TRBJ1-5; 7 bases agree with TRBD1. The V and J ends lost 4 bases and 2 bases, in that order; junction bases with no gene match: 5. This CDR3 is built from 15 residues. CDR1 LNHDA and CDR2 SQIVND come from the germline V gene (reference sequence). The CDR3 region is CASSSRQGGNQPQHF. DNA for the CDR3: TGTGCCAGTAGTAGCAGACAGGGTGGCAATCAGCCCCAGCATTTT.

Ten or more counts support this clonotype. The V and J genes are TRBV7-6 and TRBJ2-1, with 10 positions matching TRBD2. Germline-derived CDR1 and CDR2 are SGHVS and FNYEAQ. The CDR3 consists of 16 residues. The trim removed 5 bases at V and 7 bases at J, leaving 11 bases unmatched. The CDR3 region is CASSHEAGGQGNEQFF. CDR3 DNA: TGTGCCAGCAGCCATGAAGCGGGGGGGCAGGGGAATGAGCAGTTCTTC.

This clonotype has a count of ten or more. V and J are TRBV5-6 and TRBJ2-6; D might be TRBD2 (5 bases). Germline V lookup: CDR1 SGHDT, CDR2 YYEEEE. The ends were cut back, 4 bases at V and 2 bases at J, with 10 bases in the middle. CDR3 length: 15 amino acids. CDR3 sequence: CASSRGLAGANVLTF. The CDR3 DNA follows: TGTGCCAGCAGCAGAGGGCTGGCTGGGGCCAACGTCCTGACTTTC.

This clonotype has ten or more counts. The chain uses TRBV4-3 and TRBJ1-1, with D perhaps matching TRBD1 (5 bases). Germline V CDR1 and CDR2: LGHNA, YSLEER. The V and J ends lost 3 bases and 4 bases respectively, with 12 bases between them. The CDR3 runs to 14 residues. The CDR3 DNA reads as TGCGCCAGCAGCCAGGGGGACGCCATCACTGAAGCTTTCTTT. Its protein is CASSQGDAITEAFF.

This clonotype was seen ten or more times. This chain connects TRBV7-9 to TRBJ2-7, with a weak D call TRBD2 (6 bases). The CDR3 consists of 15 residues. Germline CDR1 is SEHNR and CDR2 is FQNEAQ (reference sequence). V was cut by 1 base and J by 5 bases, with 15 bases left in between. CDR3 residues: CASSLGYGGFNEQYF. The CDR3 DNA reads TGTGCCAGCAGCTTAGGCTACGGGGGTTTCAACGAGCAGTACTTC.

At least ten counts were recorded for this clonotype. V is TRBV6-6 and J is TRBJ1-5, with TRBD1 matching over 9 bases. CDR1 and CDR2 from the germline V gene are MNHNY and SVGAGI (reference sequence). This CDR3 has 16 amino acids. V was pared by 2 bases and J by 2 bases, with 4 bases of the junction left unmatched. CDR3 loop: CASSYPDRGGNQPQHF. The CDR3 nucleotides are TGTGCCAGCAGTTACCCGGACAGGGGCGGCAATCAGCCCCAGCATTTT.

V and J are TRBV19 and TRBJ2-2; 10 bases match TRBD2. The CDR3 is made up of 16 amino acids. Germline V lookup: CDR1 LNHDA, CDR2 SQIVND (reference sequence). The V gene end was trimmed by 5 bases and the J gene end by 4 bases; junction bases not matched to a gene: 7. CDR3 nucleotide sequence: TGTGCCAGTAGTCTAAGAGCGGGGGGGCCCACCGGGGAGCTGTTTTTT. Its translation is CASSLRAGGPTGELFF. Full variable domain (remainder filled in from reference TRBV19 and TRBJ2-2): DGGITQSPKYLFRKEGQNVTLSCEQNLNHDAMYWYRQDPGQGLRLIYYSQIVNDFQKGDIAEGYSVSREKKESFPLTVTSAQKNPTAFYLCASSLRAGGPTGELFFGEGSRLTVL.

V gene TRBV12-3 or TRBV12-4 combines with J gene TRBJ1-6, with unresolved D. The CDR3 extends over 16 amino acids. V gave up 8 bases and J gave up 10 bases, with 24 bases separating them. For the CDR3, the DNA is TGTGCCAGCCACCCCGGCGGGCAGGCCATAGGGTCACCCCTCCACTTT. It yields the protein CASHPGGQAIGSPLHF.

V usage is TRBV5-1 and J usage is TRBJ2-1, with 8 bases aligning to TRBD2. This CDR3 is built from 18 residues. Unmatched junction bases numbered 13, after V lost 5 bases and J lost 0 bases. Germline V lookup: CDR1 SGHRS, CDR2 YFSETQ. CDR3 protein: CASSSKGRGLVSYNEQFF. The CDR3 DNA reads as TGCGCCAGCAGTTCTAAGGGCCGGGGACTAGTCTCCTACAATGAGCAGTTCTTC.

This clonotype has at least ten counts. J is TRBJ1-2 and V is TRBV12-3 or TRBV12-4, with a possible D match to TRBD1 (5 bases). The germline V and J ends were trimmed by 3 bases and 8 bases, with 16 bases remaining between them. The CDR3 runs to 14 residues. Here the CDR3 DNA reads TGTGCCAGCAGTTTTGAGACAGTGGCCTTCGGCTACACCTTC. It specifies CASSFETVAFGYTF.

This clonotype came up a few times. The V and J genes are TRBV6-2 or TRBV6-3 and TRBJ2-3, with 8 bases that match TRBD1. This CDR3 contains 14 residues. J lost 6 bases, V lost 5 bases, and 7 bases had no gene match. Germline CDR1 is MNHEY and CDR2 is SVGEGT. CDR3 amino acids: CASSTDRGSDTQYF. The CDR3 DNA reads TGTGCCAGCAGTACCGACAGGGGATCGGATACGCAGTATTTT.

This clonotype was seen at least ten times. This chain connects TRBV6-2 or TRBV6-3 to TRBJ2-1; D unclear. The CDR3 has 13 amino acids. V lost 6 bases, J lost 0 bases, and 6 bases lay in between. The germline CDR1 and CDR2 sequences are MNHEY and SVGEGT. The CDR3 region has the DNA TGTGCCAGCAGGGATAGCTCCTACAATGAGCAGTTCTTC. As protein: CASRDSSYNEQFF.

This clonotype was seen at least ten times. V usage is TRBV7-2 and J usage is TRBJ1-1, with TRBD1 as a possible D gene (5 bases). Trimming took 1 base from V and 1 from J, leaving 10 bases between them. Germline assignment: CDR1 SGHTA and CDR2 FQGNSA. The CDR3 is 15 amino acids. The CDR3 coding sequence is TGTGCCAGCAGCTTAGGGGGCACAGGGAACACTGAAGCTTTCTTT. It encodes CASSLGGTGNTEAFF.

At least ten counts were recorded for this clonotype. The V and J genes are TRBV19 and TRBJ1-3; 7 bases match TRBD1. The CDR3 runs 16 residues. V shed 2 bases and J 2 bases; nucleotides not matched to a gene: 6. Germline V gene data show CDR1 as LNHDA and CDR2 as SQIVND (reference sequence). The CDR3 sequence is CASSIRGTATGNTIYF. DNA for the CDR3: TGTGCCAGTAGTATAAGAGGGACAGCAACTGGAAACACCATATATTTT.

This clonotype was detected many times. This sequence joins TRBV4-2 and TRBJ2-1; perhaps D is TRBD1 or TRBD2 (5 bases each). This CDR3 has 16 residues. The V gene lost 2 bases and the J gene lost 5 bases, with 16 bases spanning the gap. Looked up from germline, CDR1 is LGHNA and CDR2 is YNFKEQ. The chain's CDR3 is CASSQRPQRGHNEQFF. CDR3 sequence (DNA): TGTGCCAGCAGCCAACGGCCCCAAAGGGGACACAATGAGCAGTTCTTC.

There are a few counts of this clonotype. This chain joins TRBV6-2 or TRBV6-3 and TRBJ1-4; D is undetermined. The CDR3 totals 13 residues. V lost 3 bases and J lost 14, with 16 bases in between. Germline V gene data show CDR1 as MNHEY and CDR2 as SVGEGT. This CDR3 is CASSYTVGARLFF. DNA for the CDR3: TGTGCCAGCAGTTATACTGTCGGCGCGAGGCTGTTTTTT.

This clonotype was detected ten times or more. This chain joins TRBV5-1 and TRBJ1-1; tentative D call: TRBD1 (5 bases). V lost 4 bases, J lost 3 bases, and 16 bases lay in between. Per germline, CDR1 SGHRS and CDR2 YFSETQ. The CDR3 consists of 15 residues. The CDR3 here is CASSHGAPGDTEAFF. As DNA, the CDR3 is TGCGCCAGCAGCCACGGGGCTCCGGGGGACACTGAAGCTTTCTTT.

This clonotype was detected ten times or more. CDR3 nucleotides: TGCGCCAGCAGCGCCGCGGAAAGAAACTATGGCTACACCTTC. Protein sequence: CASSAAERNYGYTF. The chain uses TRBV5-1 and TRBJ1-2, with no clear D. V was clipped by 4 bases and J by 2 bases, with 12 bases between them. This CDR3 region has 14 residues. The germline V gene encodes CDR1 SGHRS and CDR2 YFSETQ.

The chain recombines TRBV5-4 with TRBJ2-7, with D tentatively TRBD2 (5 bases). The CDR3 consists of 13 residues. The germline V gene encodes CDR1 SGHNT and CDR2 YYREEE (reference sequence). The V end lost 3 bases, the J end lost 2 bases, and 9 bases lay between the germline ends. As DNA, the CDR3 is TGTGCCAGCAGCTACGGGGATACCTACGAGCAGTACTTC. Its translation is CASSYGDTYEQYF.

In its sample, this clonotype was seen once. J is TRBJ1-1 and V is TRBV4-3, with D possibly being TRBD1 (5 bases). The CDR3 runs 15 residues. Germline V CDR1 and CDR2: LGHNA, YSLEER. V was trimmed by 1 base and J by 6 bases, leaving 15 bases between them. CDR3 protein: CASSQVRGMLAEAFF. The CDR3 nucleotides are TGCGCCAGCAGCCAAGTAAGGGGCATGCTGGCTGAAGCTTTCTTT.

This clonotype showed up many times. The chain employs TRBV27 and TRBJ2-5; 14 bases align to TRBD2. V lost 6 bases, J lost 1 base, and 4 bases stayed unmatched. Germline lookup yields CDR1 MNHEY and CDR2 SMNVEV (reference sequence). The length of the CDR3 is 16 residues. The CDR3 region has the DNA TGTGCCAGCAGCGACGGGACTAGCGGGGGCCAAGAGACCCAGTACTTC. Translating gives CASSDGTSGGQETQYF.

Many counts were recorded for this clonotype. The chain links TRBV24-1 to TRBJ2-3; D may be TRBD2 (7 bases). CDR3 length: 18 amino acids. Trimming took off 4 bases at V and 0 bases at J, with 19 bases between the two ends. Germline lookup yields CDR1 KGHDR and CDR2 SFDVKD. CDR3 sequence: CATSESRGGTQSTDTQYF. The CDR3 nucleotides read TGTGCCACCAGTGAGTCCCGGGGAGGGACACAAAGCACAGATACGCAGTATTTT.

The chain couples TRBV18 to TRBJ1-3; D might be TRBD1 (5 bases). Germline-derived CDR1 and CDR2 are KGHSH and LQKENI. V lost 1 base to trimming and J lost 0 bases, with 13 bases between them. The CDR3 covers 17 residues. The CDR3: CASSPQGRTISGNTIYF. The CDR3 DNA is TGTGCCAGCTCACCACAGGGGAGGACAATCTCTGGAAACACCATATATTTT.

This clonotype was seen at least ten times. The chain employs TRBV6-2 or TRBV6-3 and TRBJ2-7; possible D gene TRBD1, 6 bases. The CDR3 runs to 11 residues. Per the germline V gene, CDR1 is MNHEY and CDR2 is SVGEGT. With 5 bases removed from V and 6 bases from J, the gap between germline ends came to 8 bases. CDR3 region: CASSTGIEQYF. The CDR3 bases are TGTGCCAGCAGTACAGGGATCGAGCAGTACTTC.

The V and J genes are TRBV4-3 and TRBJ1-2; D perhaps matches TRBD1 (5 bases). Looked up from germline, CDR1 is LGHNA and CDR2 is YSLEER. The CDR3 has 15 residues. Deletions cut 4 bases from V and 8 bases from J, with 20 bases between. This CDR3 is CASSLDGAARLGYTF. CDR3 nucleotide sequence: TGCGCCAGCAGCCTAGACGGGGCGGCCCGCTTAGGCTACACCTTC.

This chain connects TRBV7-9 to TRBJ1-5, with D perhaps TRBD1 (5 bases). Trimming removed 10 bases from V and 5 bases from J, with 12 bases in between. This CDR3 spans 12 amino acids. Germline CDR1 reads SEHNR; CDR2 reads FQNEAQ (reference sequence). CDR3 sequence: CATGRDDQPQHF. CDR3 DNA sequence: TGTGCCACCGGGAGGGACGATCAGCCCCAGCATTTT.